Each of the 25 T cell receptor beta chains below was sequenced from the same sample in a study of Ad26.COV2.S vaccination and SARS-CoV-2 variants (dated by TCRdb to the early 2020s). The library was obtained by the immunoSEQ multiplex PCR assay. TCRdb stores this immuneACCESS table with in-frame sequences only. Part of the clones is absent; in the studies checked, under half of the shortfall reflects unresolved V genes, and no reason is known for the rest. The sample includes approximately 420,000 clones, with approximately 90% observed a single time. The top ten clonotypes cover about 3.5% of the sample. In light of the paper, this sample's treatment or condition label describes: roughly 19 received Ad26.COV2.S at low or high dose, single or two shots; roughly 5 received placebo; per-sample allocation not given. For vaccine and placebo recipients, repertoires were sequenced using samples collected on day 63 after the first injection.

The starting material was peripheral blood, obtained in a trial of Ad26.COV2.S vaccine versus placebo. The receptors derive from a person between 18 and 65 years old who received the Ad26.COV2.S COVID-19 vaccine or a placebo.

For the CDR3, the DNA is TGTGCCAGCGTCACTTTTCCCGCTGAAGCTTTCTTT. It translates to CASVTFPAEAFF. The chain employs TRBV6-5 and TRBJ1-1; D remains unclear. CDR3 length equals 12 residues. Germline V CDR1 and CDR2: MNHEY, SVGAGI. Trimming stripped 8 bases from V and 6 bases from J, with 13 bases between.

This clone was detected once. Relative to the germline gene, one junction end is altered; a read error may explain this. This chain joins TRBV7-7 and TRBJ2-5; D ambiguous. This CDR3 has 13 residues. Per germline, CDR1 SSHAT and CDR2 FNYEAQ (reference sequence). The CDR3 coding sequence is TGTGCTAGCAGCATCACCGATGGGGAGACCCAGTACTTC. It encodes CASSITDGETQYF.

This chain links TRBV15 with TRBJ2-4; D is unclear. The V end lost 8 bases, the J end lost 1 base, and 9 bases lay between the germline ends. Germline V gene lookup returns CDR1 LNHNV and CDR2 YYDKDF (reference sequence). The CDR3 has 13 residues. The CDR3 region is CATSRDAKNIQYF. The CDR3 DNA sequence: TGTGCCACCTCAAGGGATGCCAAAAACATTCAGTACTTC.

This clone appeared many times. The chain recombines TRBV6-4 with TRBJ2-2; D unresolved. The CDR3 consists of 14 residues. The germline V gene has CDR1 MRHNA and CDR2 SNTAGT. V lost 4 bases and J lost 3, with 9 bases in between. CDR3 nucleotide sequence: TGTGCCAGCAGTGTTGGTTCAGACACCGGGGAGCTGTTTTTT. Translated: CASSVGSDTGELFF.

The rearrangement links TRBV7-8 to TRBJ1-5, with D maybe TRBD1 (6 bases). The length of the CDR3 is 16 residues. V shed 1 base and J shed 7 bases, with 17 bases lying between them. Per germline, CDR1 SGHVS and CDR2 FQNEAQ. CDR3 amino acids: CASSLGGGGHGQPQHF. In nucleotides, the CDR3 is TGTGCCAGCAGCTTAGGTGGGGGGGGACACGGGCAGCCCCAGCATTTT.

This chain uses TRBV6-1 with TRBJ1-5; TRBD1 might be the D (5 bases). The V gene's germline CDR1 is MNHNS and CDR2 SASEGT. The CDR3 has 13 residues. V lost 3 bases, J lost 9 bases, and 12 bases lay in between. The CDR3 DNA reads as TGTGCCAGCAGTGAGGGACCCCTGTGGCCCCAGCATTTT. It is translated as CASSEGPLWPQHF.

This clone came up once. The chain joins TRBV11-2 to TRBJ1-5; D possibly corresponds to TRBD1 (6 bases). Germline V gene data show CDR1 as SGHAT and CDR2 as FQNNGV. V was trimmed by 2 bases and J by 2 bases, leaving 10 bases between them. This CDR3 is 15 amino acids long. The CDR3 sequence: CASSLRGSGNQPQHF. CDR3 in DNA: TGTGCCAGCAGCTTAAGGGGGTCGGGCAATCAGCCCCAGCATTTT.

The rearrangement uses TRBV7-9 and TRBJ2-7; D is undetermined. V was cut by 5 bases and J by 3 bases, with 14 bases left in between. Germline V lookup: CDR1 SEHNR, CDR2 FQNEAQ (reference sequence). This CDR3 region has 14 residues. DNA of the CDR3: TGTGCCAGCAGCCCTCTTTGGCCCGACTACGAGCAGTACTTC. It codes for CASSPLWPDYEQYF.

V is TRBV5-8 and J is TRBJ2-1; tentative D call: TRBD2 (5 bases). Trimming cost V 1 base and J 6 bases, with 17 bases left between them. The CDR3 runs 16 residues. Germline values: CDR1 SGHTS, CDR2 YDEGEE. For the CDR3, the DNA is TGTGCCAGCAGCTTGCGGGGTTTAGCTGTGGTCAATGAGCAGTTCTTC. This gives the protein CASSLRGLAVVNEQFF.

This sequence joins TRBV27 and TRBJ1-2; TRBD1 might be the D (5 bases). V lost 5 bases, J lost 5 bases, and 15 bases lay in between. Germline loops: CDR1 MNHEY, CDR2 SMNVEV (reference sequence). The CDR3 spans 14 residues. The CDR3 region is CASSPYTGSYGYTF. For the CDR3, the DNA is TGTGCCAGCAGTCCCTACACAGGTAGTTATGGCTACACCTTC.

The chain links TRBV4-1 to TRBJ2-7; 9 nucleotides line up with TRBD1. V shed 0 bases and J 4 bases; nucleotides not matched to a gene: 16. The V gene's germline CDR1 is MGHRA and CDR2 YSYEKL. The CDR3 is 19 residues long. This CDR3 is CASSQDNRGLSTLQYEQYF. The CDR3 DNA reads as TGCGCCAGCAGCCAAGATAACAGGGGGCTCAGCACTTTACAATACGAGCAGTACTTC.

J is TRBJ2-7 and V is TRBV20-1, with TRBD2 matching 11 bases. Looked up from germline, CDR1 is DFQATT and CDR2 is SNEGSKA (reference sequence). J lost 4 bases, V lost 3 bases, and 5 bases had no gene match. CDR3 length: 14 residues. CDR3 nucleotides: TGCAGTGCTAGTAGTCTAGCGGGGGGATACGAGCAGTACTTC. Amino acid sequence: CSASSLAGGYEQYF.

This clone appeared a single time. The CDR3 spells CASSVAKVRTNTGELFF. CDR3 DNA sequence: TGTGCCAGCAGCGTAGCGAAGGTACGGACGAACACCGGGGAGCTGTTTTTT. The chain has TRBV9 and TRBJ2-2; no firm D call. The CDR3 sequence is 17 residues long. Germline V CDR1 and CDR2: SGDLS, YYNGEE. The germline V and J ends were trimmed by 0 bases and 0 bases, with 12 bases remaining between them.

The chain has TRBV11-2 and TRBJ2-5; the match to TRBD2 covers 7 bases. The germline V gene has CDR1 SGHAT and CDR2 FQNNGV. Unmatched junction bases numbered 7, after V lost 1 base and J lost 2 bases. The CDR3 extends over 16 amino acids. Here the CDR3 reads CASSLGDGGGQETQYF. CDR3 DNA sequence: TGTGCCAGCAGCTTAGGAGACGGCGGGGGTCAAGAGACCCAGTACTTC. The whole variable domain, remainder taken from reference TRBV11-2 and TRBJ2-5, is EAGVAQSPRYKIIEKRQSVAFWCNPISGHATLYWYQQILGQGPKLLIQFQNNGVVDDSQLPKDRFSAERLKGVDSTLKIQPAKLEDSAVYLCASSLGDGGGQETQYFGPGTRLLVL.

The chain uses TRBV9 and TRBJ1-6; D possibly corresponds to TRBD1 (5 bases). The CDR3 runs 15 residues. V was cut by 2 bases and J by 8 bases, with 14 bases left in between. CDR1 SGDLS and CDR2 YYNGEE come from the germline V gene. The CDR3 region has the DNA TGTGCCAGCAGCGTTACAGGTTCTGGGCATTCACCCCTCCACTTT. Translating gives CASSVTGSGHSPLHF. Variable domain in full (rest from reference TRBV9 and TRBJ1-6): DSGVTQTPKHLITATGQRVTLRCSPRSGDLSVYWYQQSLDQGLQFLIQYYNGEERAKGNILERFSAQQFPDLHSELNLSSLELGDSALYFCASSVTGSGHSPLHFGNGTRLTVT.

The J gene is TRBJ1-4, the V gene TRBV30; D might be TRBD1 (6 bases). The CDR3 loop spans 14 amino acids. The V end lost 2 bases, the J end lost 7 bases, and 14 bases lay between the germline ends. The germline CDR1 and CDR2 sequences are GTSNPN and SVGIG (reference sequence). CDR3 sequence (DNA): TGTGCCTGGAGTCCTGACAGGTTAGGTGAAAAACTGTTTTTT. Protein product: CAWSPDRLGEKLFF.

The chain combines TRBV11-2 with TRBJ1-5, with 7 positions matching TRBD1. Germline loops: CDR1 SGHAT, CDR2 FQNNGV. The length of the CDR3 is 14 residues. After removal of 2 bases from V and 5 bases from J, the junction contained 3 bases not matched to a gene. Here the CDR3 DNA reads TGTGCCAGCAGCTTACAACAGGGGTATCAGCCCCAGCATTTT. Its protein is CASSLQQGYQPQHF.

The gene calls are TRBV5-1 and TRBJ2-3; tentatively, D is TRBD1 or TRBD2 (6 bases each). CDR3 length: 18 amino acids. Between the trimmed V and J ends, which lost 5 bases and 2 bases, there was a span of 24 bases. CDR1 is SGHRS, CDR2 YFSETQ, per germline. The CDR3 reads CASRRTDRLGVLTDTQYF. Here the CDR3 DNA reads TGCGCCAGCAGAAGGACAGATCGACTAGGGGTCCTCACAGATACGCAGTATTTT.

The chain couples TRBV9 to TRBJ2-2; 8 bases align to TRBD2. From germline, CDR1 is SGDLS and CDR2 YYNGEE. The ends lost 4 bases at V and 1 base at J; junction bases unmatched: 9. CDR3 length equals 17 residues. The CDR3 DNA sequence: TGTGCCAGCAGCACCCCGGGGCGGGGGGTGAACACCGGGGAGCTGTTTTTT. Its protein is CASSTPGRGVNTGELFF.

The chain has TRBV6-6 and TRBJ2-5, with D possibly TRBD1 on 6 matching bases. The CDR3 covers 15 residues. Germline CDR1 and CDR2: MNHNY and SVGAGI (reference sequence). Trimming cost V 0 bases and J 2 bases, with 10 bases left between them. DNA for the CDR3: TGTGCCAGCAGTTACTCAGGGACAATACAAGAGACCCAGTACTTC. It encodes CASSYSGTIQETQYF.

This clone was seen just once. The J gene is TRBJ2-1, the V gene TRBV5-6; unclear D gene. CDR1 SGHDT and CDR2 YYEEEE come from the germline V gene. Trimming shortened V by 0 bases and J by 10 bases, and 11 bases separated the two germline ends. The CDR3 runs 13 residues. CDR3 sequence (DNA): TGTGCCAGCAGCTTGGGGGTAGGTCCAGAGCAGTTCTTC. It encodes CASSLGVGPEQFF.

For this clone: Other DNA sequences in the sample encode the same CDR3. In DNA form, the CDR3 reads TGTGCCAGCAGCTTAGATTCTAATTCACCCCTCCACTTT. Translating it yields CASSLDSNSPLHF. The genes are TRBV11-3 and TRBJ1-6, with D unclear. Per germline, CDR1 SGHNT and CDR2 YENEEA. This CDR3 region has 13 residues. V shed 0 bases and J shed 6 bases, with 3 bases lying between them. Full variable domain (missing parts from reference TRBV11-3 and TRBJ1-6): EAGVVQSPRYKIIEKKQPVAFWCNPISGHNTLYWYLQNLGQGPELLIRYENEEAVDDSQLPKDRFSAERLKGVDSTLKIQPAELGDSAVYLCASSLDSNSPLHFGNGTRLTVT.

The chain employs TRBV9 and TRBJ2-2; D is possibly TRBD1 (6 bases). CDR1 SGDLS and CDR2 YYNGEE come from the germline V gene. The CDR3 length is 15 residues. V lost 3 bases and J lost 6, with 15 bases in between. The CDR3 DNA sequence: TGTGCCAGCAGCGAGCAGGGGTATGGGGCCGGGGAGCTGTTTTTT. Protein sequence: CASSEQGYGAGELFF.

This clone showed up just a few times. The V and J genes are TRBV7-8 and TRBJ1-4; D gene unclear. CDR3 length equals 15 residues. From germline, CDR1 is SGHVS and CDR2 FQNEAQ. V lost 3 bases and J lost 4, with 12 bases in between. The CDR3 DNA reads as TGTGCCAGCAGCTTGATCCCAGTGGGTAATGAAAAACTGTTTTTT. Its protein product is CASSLIPVGNEKLFF.

The J gene is TRBJ2-2, the V gene TRBV19, with D perhaps matching TRBD1 or TRBD2 (6 bases each). The CDR3 is 16 residues long. V was trimmed by 7 bases and J by 8 bases, leaving 23 bases between them. CDR1 is LNHDA and CDR2 is SQIVND in the germline V gene (reference sequence). The CDR3 sequence: CASTYLRRGQGGELFF. CDR3 bases: TGTGCCAGTACTTACTTACGGCGGGGCCAGGGGGGGGAGCTGTTTTTT.